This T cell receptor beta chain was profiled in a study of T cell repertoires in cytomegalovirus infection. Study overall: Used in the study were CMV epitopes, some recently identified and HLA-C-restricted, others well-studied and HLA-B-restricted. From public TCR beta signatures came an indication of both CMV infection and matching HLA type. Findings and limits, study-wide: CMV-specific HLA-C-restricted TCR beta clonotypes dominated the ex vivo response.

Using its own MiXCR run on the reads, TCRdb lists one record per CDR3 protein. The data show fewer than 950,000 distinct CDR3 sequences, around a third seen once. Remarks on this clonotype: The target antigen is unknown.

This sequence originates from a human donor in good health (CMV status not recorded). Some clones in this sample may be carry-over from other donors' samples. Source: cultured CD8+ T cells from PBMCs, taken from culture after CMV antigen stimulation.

Written as DNA, the CDR3 is TGTGTCAGCGAACGAGGGCGGGGGATGAACACTGAAGCTTTCTTT. Protein product: CVSERGRGMNTEAFF. The chain combines TRBV19 with TRBJ1-1, with D perhaps TRBD1 (5 bases). This CDR3 contains 15 residues. Germline CDR1 reads LNHDA; CDR2 reads SQIVND (reference sequence). Using reference TRBV19 and TRBJ1-1 for the parts outside the CDR3, the full variable domain is DGGITQSPKYLFRKEGQNVTLSCEQNLNHDAMYWYRQDPGQGLRLIYYSQIVNDFQKGDIAEGYSVSREKKESFPLTVTSAQKNPTAFYLCVSERGRGMNTEAFFGQGTRLTVV.